The rows below give T cell receptor beta chains drawn from one sample of a study of T cell changes during pregnancy in multiple sclerosis. Some clones are missing from TCRdb's copy, which holds only in-frame ones; the method was immunoSEQ multiplex PCR. The data hold roughly 80,000 clones, with about 89% observed a single time. Sequencing was performed on peripheral blood, taken before pregnancy. The receptors shown here come from a female donor with multiple sclerosis, enrolled in a pregnancy study. Each CDR3 is given with its conserved first and last residue.

v_call,cdr3_aa
TRBV5-1,CASSSAGGGTDTQYF
TRBV15,CATSRGKGAYEQYF
TRBV28,CASSFGGFVGAPLHF
TRBV29-1,CSAWGAREQYF
TRBV5-1,CARALREEDMGFPGAFF
TRBV6-5,CASTSPTSGTNEQFF
TRBV11-3,CASSSNPTSGGSSEQFF
TRBV29-1,CSVEEVRTHEQFF
TRBV4-1,CASSRPGTANTEAFF
TRBV29-1,CSVEDQAANTYNEQFF
TRBV7-6,CASEQPQETQYF
TRBV7-6,CASSLGHLDEQYF
TRBV30,CAWSRQGLAGNTIYF
TRBV15,CATSRWDRGPGEQYF